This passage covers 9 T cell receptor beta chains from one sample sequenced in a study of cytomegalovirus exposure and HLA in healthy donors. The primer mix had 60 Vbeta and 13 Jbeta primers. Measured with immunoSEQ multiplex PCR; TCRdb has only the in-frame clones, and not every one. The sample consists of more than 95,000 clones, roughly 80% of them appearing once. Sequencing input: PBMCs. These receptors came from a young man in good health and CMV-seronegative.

This CDR3 is CASSLKPPGEGNTIYF. The CDR3 DNA is TGTGCCAGCAGCCTCAAGCCTCCAGGGGAAGGAAACACCATATATTTT. The chain couples TRBV2 to TRBJ1-3, with D tentatively TRBD1 (6 bases). There are 16 residues in the CDR3. Germline CDR1 is SNHLY and CDR2 is FYNNEI. With 6 bases removed from V and 4 bases from J, the gap between germline ends came to 19 bases.

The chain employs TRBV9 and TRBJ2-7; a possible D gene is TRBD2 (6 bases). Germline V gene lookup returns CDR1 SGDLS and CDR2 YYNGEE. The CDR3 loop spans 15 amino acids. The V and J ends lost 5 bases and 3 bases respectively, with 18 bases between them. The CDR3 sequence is CASSYRPGTGYEQYF. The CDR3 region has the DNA TGTGCCAGCAGTTATCGTCCCGGGACTGGCTACGAGCAGTACTTC.

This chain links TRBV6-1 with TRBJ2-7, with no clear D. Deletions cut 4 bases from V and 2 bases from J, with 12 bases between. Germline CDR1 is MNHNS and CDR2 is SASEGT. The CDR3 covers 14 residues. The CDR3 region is CASSVSGKTYEQYF. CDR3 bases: TGTGCCAGCAGTGTCTCAGGTAAAACCTACGAGCAGTACTTC.

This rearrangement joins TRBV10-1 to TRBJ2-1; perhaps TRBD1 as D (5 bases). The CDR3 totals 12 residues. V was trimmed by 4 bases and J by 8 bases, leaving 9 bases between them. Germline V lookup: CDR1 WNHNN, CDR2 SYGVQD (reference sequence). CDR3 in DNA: TGCGCCAGCAGTGCCAGGGTGGATGAGCAGTTCTTC. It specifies CASSARVDEQFF.

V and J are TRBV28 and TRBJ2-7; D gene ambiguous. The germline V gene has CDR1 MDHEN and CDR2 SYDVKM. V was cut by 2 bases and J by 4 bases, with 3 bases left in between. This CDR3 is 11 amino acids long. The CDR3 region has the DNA TGTGCCAGCAGTTTACAGTACGAGCAGTACTTC. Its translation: CASSLQYEQYF.

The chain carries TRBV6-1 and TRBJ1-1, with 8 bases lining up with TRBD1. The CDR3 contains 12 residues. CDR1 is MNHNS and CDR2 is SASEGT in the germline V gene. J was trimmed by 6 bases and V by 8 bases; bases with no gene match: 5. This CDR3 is CASGGQGAEAFF. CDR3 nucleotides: TGTGCCAGCGGTGGACAGGGCGCTGAAGCTTTCTTT.

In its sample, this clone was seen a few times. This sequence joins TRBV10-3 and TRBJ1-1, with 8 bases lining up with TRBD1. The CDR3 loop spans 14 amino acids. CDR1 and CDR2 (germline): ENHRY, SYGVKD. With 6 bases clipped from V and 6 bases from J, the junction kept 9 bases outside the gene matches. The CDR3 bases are TGTGCCATCAGCCTCGGACAGGGAAGGCCTGAAGCTTTCTTT. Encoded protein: CAISLGQGRPEAFF.

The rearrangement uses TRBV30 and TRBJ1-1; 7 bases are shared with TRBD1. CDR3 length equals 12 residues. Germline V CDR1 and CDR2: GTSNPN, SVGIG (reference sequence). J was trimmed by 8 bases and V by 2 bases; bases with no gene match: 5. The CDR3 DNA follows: TGTGCCTGGAGTATCAAAGGGGGCGAAGCTTTCTTT. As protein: CAWSIKGGEAFF.

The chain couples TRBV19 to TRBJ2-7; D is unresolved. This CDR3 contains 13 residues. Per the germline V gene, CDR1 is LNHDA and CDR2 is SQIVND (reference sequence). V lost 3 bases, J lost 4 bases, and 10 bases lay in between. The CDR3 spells CASSIGREYEQYF. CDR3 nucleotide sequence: TGTGCCAGTAGTATTGGGCGCGAATACGAGCAGTACTTC.